What follows describes a single T cell receptor (beta chain). The V gene end was trimmed by 5 bases and the J gene end by 15 bases; junction bases not matched to a gene: 14. Germline CDR1 SGHTA, CDR2 FQGTGA. CDR3 length: 14 amino acids. This specimen comes from a study of blood T cell repertoires in COVID-19. Study at large: From the United States, Italy and Spain came samples of acute and convalescent COVID-19. T cells, B-cell-depleted T cells, or PBMCs provided the cDNA or gDNA that served as material.

Original processing notes: Amplification with reference gene primers provided the estimates of nucleated cell counts. The protocol was immunoSEQ multiplex PCR, while the TCRdb copy is restricted to in-frame clones and leaves out a portion. V and J calls and clone size are as listed in that table; D and trimming were resolved from the DNA. Of some 100,000 clones in the sample, roughly 76% were seen once. The sample taken for sequencing was peripheral blood. The TCR was taken from a human donor in a cohort sampled during active COVID-19. The rearrangement uses TRBV7-3 and TRBJ2-1, with 9 bases fitting TRBD2. CDR3 in DNA: TGTGCCAGCAGCCCACGAGCGCGGGGGGGTTATCTGTTCTTC. Translated, it gives CASSPRARGGYLFF. The entire variable domain, with the rest obtained from reference TRBV7-3 and TRBJ2-1, is as follows: GAGVSQTPSNKVTEKGKYVELRCDPISGHTALYWYRQSLGQGPEFLIYFQGTGAADDSGLPNDRFFAVRPEGSVSTLKIQRTERGDSAVYLCASSPRARGGYLFFGPGTRLTVL.